The clone carrying this T cell receptor beta chain was counted between two and nine times. Its specificity is not known. Every patient had bone marrow sampled while the disease was active. CDR1 and CDR2 (germline): WSHSY, SAAADI. The V gene end was trimmed by 9 bases and the J gene end by 0 bases; junction bases not matched to a gene: 5. There are 15 residues in the CDR3. This sample is drawn from a study of read filtering for tumor transcriptome and immune sequencing. Study findings and constraints: IR-seq captured clonotypes deeper and more reliably than RNA-seq.

The library was built from about 0.4 ug RNA with molecular barcoded adaptors for alpha/delta and beta/gamma chains. One entry per CDR3 protein results from TCRdb running MiXCR on the reads. The table lists under 150,000 distinct CDR3 sequences, about 13% of them singletons. The source of this sequence is a donor over 35 with multiple myeloma. What was sequenced was a population of CD138-negative cells sorted from bone marrow. The chain has TRBV10-2 and TRBJ2-6; TRBD1 matches 7 bases. The CDR3 sequence: CARGQPDSGANVLTF. For the CDR3, the DNA is TGCGCCAGGGGACAGCCAGACTCTGGGGCCAACGTCCTGACTTTC.